Sequencing of this T cell receptor (beta chain) was carried out in a study of blood T cell repertoires in COVID-19. For the study at large: COVID-19 samples, acute and convalescent, were from the United States, Italy and Spain. In each case, the material was cDNA or gDNA derived from T cells, B-cell-depleted T cells, or PBMCs.

How the authors handled the data: How many nucleated cells were present was estimated from reference gene primer amplification. Profiled with immunoSEQ multiplex PCR; TCRdb holds only in-frame clones, not every one. The V and J calls and clone size come from that table; D and trimming were worked out from the DNA. The sample includes approximately 67,000 clones, around 87% of them seen just once. Sequenced material: peripheral blood. The TCR was taken from a man between 45 and 60 years old with active COVID-19.

CDR3 DNA: TGTGCCAGCAGCAGACAGGGGGCGAGCACTGAAGCTTTCTTT. This translates into CASSRQGASTEAFF. The chain carries TRBV6-2 or TRBV6-3 and TRBJ1-1; 10 bases align to TRBD1. The CDR3 covers 14 residues. V shed 6 bases and J 4 bases; nucleotides not matched to a gene: 5. Germline-derived CDR1 and CDR2 are MNHEY and SVGEGT.